The T cell receptor (beta chain) under discussion was sequenced for a study of T cells in Graves' hyperthyroidism and ophthalmopathy. When ophthalmopathy did not progress within 18 months, Graves' hyperthyroidism was considered stable. Authors of the study amplified TCR beta CDR3 regions from RNA transcripts. Carried out on the TCR CDR3, a first-round RT-PCR used the HTBI primer set. TCRdb passed the multiplex PCR reads through MiXCR, listing each CDR3 protein once. The profile shows about 290,000 distinct CDR3 sequences, approximately 15% of them singletons. The sequence was collected from a woman in her thirties or forties with Graves' hyperthyroidism. What was sequenced was blood.

CDR3 DNA sequence: TGCAGTGCTAGAGCTGGAAATTGGGAGACCCAGTACTTC. Translation: CSARAGNWETQYF. This chain joins TRBV20-1 and TRBJ2-5; D gene unclear. Germline CDR1 DFQATT, CDR2 SNEGSKA (reference sequence). The CDR3 loop spans 13 amino acids. The V and J ends lost 1 base and 5 bases respectively, with 11 bases between them.